This T cell receptor beta chain was sequenced in a study of human T cells and chemical hapten exposure (dated by TCRdb to the early 2020s). Looking at the study overall: For sensitization, 2% DPC in acetone was applied to a 2 cm by 2 cm area of upper inner arm skin. Patch testing on the upper back used Finn chambers containing 0.01% DPC, with scoring done after 6 days according to International Contact Dermatitis Research Group standards. The patient cohort, mostly female, included alopecia areata with under or over 50% scalp involvement, alopecia totalis and alopecia universalis. Blood samples were taken from patients before sensitization (week 0) and then at 2, 6 and about 24 weeks after DPC sensitization. Peripheral blood TCR repertoire changes were tracked in vivo in alopecia patients during primary and secondary sensitization to the hapten diphenylcyclopropenone (DPC). Approximately 28 alopecia patients provided blood for TCR sequencing at one to four time points (pre-sensitization, 2, 6 and 24 weeks). Throughout the study period of about 23 weeks, patients also received therapeutic DPC doses to the scalp every week. The libraries were sequenced as a pool, and the TCR yield per sample differed mostly because of small variations in library volumes within the pool. The investigation overall reported the following: Alopecia, a presumed autoimmune disease, was present in all patients, so the immune response of the patients might differ from that of healthy individuals. After repeated subsampling, changes were observed in the strength of the expansion versus patch-test correlation and in the threshold at which the correlation became significant. Patch test score correlated positively with the number of PT1 expanded TCRs, reaching significance at thresholds 8, 16 and 32 but not at 4. Expanded TCRs formed significantly more large CDR3 similarity clusters than pre-sensitization or healthy control sets, consistent with antigen-driven responses. The number of TCRs above 1 in 1000 frequency did not change with DPC sensitization; there was no evidence of global repertoire structure alterations.

The sample's time point label, decoded: patch test 3, about 24 weeks after DPC sensitization. Reading the label with the study, this specimen's treatment or condition is: therapeutic diphenylcyclopropenone sensitization with weekly scalp DPC. Blood at each patch-test visit was drawn before the patch test was applied. To be eligible, patients had to be aged 18 to 70, diagnosed with alopecia and judged suitable for DPC therapy, while pregnant patients were excluded. Total RNA was extracted from unfractionated whole blood collected in Tempus Blood RNA tubes. Library creation used RACE. The sample was run on a NextSeq 500. During library preparation, unique molecular identifiers were attached to individual cDNA molecules so that TCRs could be counted in a quantitative, reproducible way. Each blood RNA sample was used to sequence both TCR alpha and TCR beta chains. Under the source paper's analysis protocol: The median number of TCRs per sample was 95,638, ranging from roughly 23,224 to 690,600. The Decombinator software suite was used to annotate V, J and CDR3 in the TCR reads. Every sample was subsampled to the same number of TCRs (28,000) for the PS versus PT1 abundance plots. Expanded TCRs were defined as absent before sensitization and observed at least eight times at the 2-week time point. TCRdb redid the processing of the public reads, applying fastp at Q25 and MiXCR, and retained in-frame beta chains. Each CDR3 protein appears once, grouped with its most common genes and DNA. TCRdb assigned the V and J calls; the authors' analysis was not used. Here the sample has tens of thousands of distinct CDR3 sequences; 11% occur a single time. The ten largest clones capture 1.4% of the sample.

This clonotype showed up just a few times. The clone's antigen remains unknown. Base qualities are not recorded, but no much larger clone differs from it by a single base. Trimming removed 5 bases from V and 5 bases from J, leaving 13 bases between the germline ends. The germline V gene (reference sequence) gives CDR1 as SEHNR and CDR2 as FQNEAQ. The CDR3 sequence holds 13 residues, the cysteine and phenylalanine included. Only CDR3 DNA is held: 39 bases, read in frame from base 1. The sequence was collected from a woman between 50 and 59 years old with alopecia areata. Some clones in this sample may be carry-over from other donors' samples. The chain joins TRBV7-9 to TRBJ2-7; TRBD2 is perhaps the D gene, given 5 matching bases. The specimen was whole blood, collected in connection with sensitization to the hapten diphenylcyclopropenone (DPC). The DNA is as follows: TGTGCCAGCAGCCACTCGAGGGAAAACGAGCAGTACTTC. Translated, it gives CASSHSRENEQYF.